One sample yielded the 28 T cell receptor beta chains listed below, sequenced in a study of shared T cell receptors in the human thymus. Sequenced by immunoSEQ multiplex PCR; TCRdb stores in-frame clones only, minus some. The table has hundreds of thousands of clones, approximately 87% seen once. This sample was shared with a second study, whose subject was human thymus T cells.

The sample consisted of thymocytes. The receptors were sampled from a boy in the first two years of life with a congenital heart defect.

The chain combines TRBV29-1 with TRBJ2-3; 13 bases are shared with TRBD2. Germline lookup yields CDR1 SQVTM and CDR2 ANQGSEA. The junction had 1 base not matched to a gene; V was cut back by 3 bases and J by 4 bases. The CDR3 has 14 residues. The CDR3 coding sequence is TGCAGCGTTGATGGACTAGCGGGAGCAGATACGCAGTATTTT. This codes for CSVDGLAGADTQYF.

This clone was detected only a few times. The chain recombines TRBV19 with TRBJ1-5; tentatively, D is TRBD1 (6 bases). Germline CDR1 reads LNHDA; CDR2 reads SQIVND (reference sequence). This CDR3 spans 17 amino acids. V lost 5 bases to trimming and J lost 0 bases, with 17 bases between them. The CDR3, as DNA: TGTGCCAGTAGTTCGGGGAGGGACATTTATAGCAATCAGCCCCAGCATTTT. Translating it yields CASSSGRDIYSNQPQHF. The full variable domain, in which reference TRBV19 and TRBJ1-5 provide the parts outside the CDR3, is DGGITQSPKYLFRKEGQNVTLSCEQNLNHDAMYWYRQDPGQGLRLIYYSQIVNDFQKGDIAEGYSVSREKKESFPLTVTSAQKNPTAFYLCASSSGRDIYSNQPQHFGDGTRLSIL.

The rearrangement uses TRBV5-5 and TRBJ2-3; no firm D call. The germline V gene has CDR1 SGHKS and CDR2 YYEKEE (reference sequence). The CDR3 runs 16 residues. The V end lost 0 bases, the J end lost 2 bases, and 13 bases lay between the germline ends. The CDR3 sequence is CASSLAYSYSTDTQYF. In DNA form, the CDR3 reads TGTGCCAGCAGCTTGGCTTACAGTTATTCCACAGATACGCAGTATTTT.

This chain uses TRBV2 with TRBJ1-5; 10 bases are a match to TRBD1. The junction had 7 bases not matched to a gene; V was cut back by 2 bases and J by 6 bases. From germline, CDR1 is SNHLY and CDR2 FYNNEI. CDR3 size: 16 residues. CDR3 sequence (DNA): TGTGCCAGCAGTGAAAGGGACAGGGGCGGGATTCAGCCCCAGCATTTT. Translation: CASSERDRGGIQPQHF.

The chain uses TRBV2 and TRBJ1-5; a weak D match, TRBD1 (5 bases). The CDR3 has 15 amino acids. Trimming removed 4 bases from V and 0 bases from J, with 10 bases in between. Looked up from germline, CDR1 is SNHLY and CDR2 is FYNNEI. The CDR3 DNA reads as TGTGCCAGCAGTGCCGGGGGGTTTAGCAATCAGCCCCAGCATTTT. Amino acid sequence: CASSAGGFSNQPQHF. Supplemented by reference TRBV2 and TRBJ1-5, the full variable domain reads EPEVTQTPSHQVTQMGQEVILRCVPISNHLYFYWYRQILGQKVEFLVSFYNNEISEKSEIFDDQFSVERPDGSNFTLKIRSTKLEDSAMYFCASSAGGFSNQPQHFGDGTRLSIL.

The chain uses TRBV9 and TRBJ1-1, with 8 nucleotides matching TRBD1. The CDR3 contains 16 residues. CDR1 is SGDLS, CDR2 YYNGEE, per germline. The trim removed 4 bases at V and 4 bases at J, leaving 12 bases unmatched. This CDR3 is CASSPRQGMGVTEAFF. CDR3 sequence (DNA): TGTGCCAGCAGCCCGAGACAGGGGATGGGGGTCACTGAAGCTTTCTTT.

Remarks on this clone: Other DNA sequences in this sample translate to the same CDR3. The V call is TRBV6-5, the J call TRBJ1-6, with 7 bases aligning to TRBD1. The V and J ends lost 7 bases and 6 bases, in that order; junction bases with no gene match: 6. Germline CDR1 and CDR2: MNHEY and SVGAGI. This CDR3 region has 14 residues. CDR3 sequence reads: CASKRDSTNSPLHF. The CDR3, as DNA: TGTGCCAGCAAACGGGACAGTACTAATTCACCCCTCCACTTT.

The chain has TRBV6-5 and TRBJ1-1; D gene unclear. This CDR3 is 15 amino acids long. V dropped 0 bases and J dropped 0 bases, with 8 bases sitting between them. Germline V lookup: CDR1 MNHEY, CDR2 SVGAGI. The CDR3 nucleotides are TGTGCCAGCAGTTACTCGTACAGTCTGAACACTGAAGCTTTCTTT. Encoded protein: CASSYSYSLNTEAFF.

As regards this clone: The junction and the germline gene differ at one end; a read error may be behind it. This CDR3 is also generated by other DNA sequences in the sample. The chain uses TRBV6-9 and TRBJ1-5, with 8 bases matching TRBD1. Germline V gene data show CDR1 as MNHGY and CDR2 as SVAAGI. The CDR3 runs 14 residues. This CDR3 reads CASSWTGSNQPQHF. The CDR3 DNA follows: TGTGCCAGCAGTTGGACAGGGTCTAATCAACCCCAGCATTTT.

The chain links TRBV28 to TRBJ2-1; tentative D call: TRBD1 (5 bases). Germline CDR1 and CDR2: MDHEN and SYDVKM. V gave up 7 bases and J gave up 9 bases, with 22 bases separating them. There are 15 residues in the CDR3. The CDR3 DNA reads as TGTGCCAGCACTCCCGTAGGCGGATTTACAGGTGAGCAGTTCTTC. Protein sequence: CASTPVGGFTGEQFF. The full variable domain, rest sourced from reference TRBV28 and TRBJ2-1, is DVKVTQSSRYLVKRTGEKVFLECVQDMDHENMFWYRQDPGLGLRLIYFSYDVKMKEKGDIPEGYSVSREKKERFSLILESASTNQTSMYLCASTPVGGFTGEQFFGPGTRLTVL.

This clone was counted a single time. The chain has TRBV10-2 and TRBJ2-1, with 8 bases fitting TRBD1. V gave up 6 bases and J gave up 5 bases; unmatched junction bases: 3. The CDR3 totals 13 residues. Germline V lookup: CDR1 WSHSY, CDR2 SAAADI. The CDR3 region is CASRPDRDNEQFF. The CDR3 DNA reads TGCGCCAGCAGACCGGACAGGGACAATGAGCAGTTCTTC.

This chain links TRBV28 with TRBJ2-7, with D possibly being TRBD1 (6 bases). CDR3 length: 14 residues. Trimming pared 4 bases from V and 1 base from J, leaving 11 bases between. The germline V gene encodes CDR1 MDHEN and CDR2 SYDVKM. The CDR3 is CASSSRQASYEQYF. CDR3 DNA sequence: TGTGCCAGCAGTTCCAGACAGGCTTCCTACGAGCAGTACTTC. The variable domain in full, completed from reference TRBV28 and TRBJ2-7, reads DVKVTQSSRYLVKRTGEKVFLECVQDMDHENMFWYRQDPGLGLRLIYFSYDVKMKEKGDIPEGYSVSREKKERFSLILESASTNQTSMYLCASSSRQASYEQYFGPGTRLTVT.

This chain joins TRBV6-5 and TRBJ2-7; 9 bases align to TRBD1. The CDR3 loop spans 14 amino acids. The V gene's germline CDR1 is MNHEY and CDR2 SVGAGI. Trimming took 6 bases from V and 2 from J; bases not matched to a gene: 5. DNA of the CDR3: TGTGCCAGCAGCGACAGGGACAGGGCCTACGAGCAGTACTTC. Amino acids: CASSDRDRAYEQYF.

The chain couples TRBV6-1 to TRBJ2-2; TRBD1 agrees at 9 bases. The CDR3 is made up of 17 amino acids. V lost 2 bases and J lost 4; bases outside the gene matches: 8. The V gene's germline CDR1 is MNHNS and CDR2 SASEGT. The CDR3 here is CASSENAGQGPTGELFF. CDR3 sequence (DNA): TGTGCCAGCAGTGAAAACGCGGGACAGGGCCCCACCGGGGAGCTGTTTTTT.

This clone appeared a few times. The genes are TRBV16 and TRBJ2-1, with 9 bases identical to TRBD2. V lost 4 bases and J lost 1; bases outside the gene matches: 5. Germline V lookup: CDR1 KGHSY, CDR2 FQNENV. This CDR3 is 16 amino acids long. CDR3 residues: CASSPIAGVSYNEQFF. DNA for the CDR3: TGTGCCAGCAGCCCGATAGCGGGGGTTTCCTACAATGAGCAGTTCTTC.

For this clone: The junction departs from germline at one end; a sequencing error may be responsible. The same CDR3 also results from other DNA sequences found in this sample. The chain links TRBV28 to TRBJ1-6, with D uncertain. The CDR3 is 15 residues long. Germline V gene lookup returns CDR1 MDHEN and CDR2 SYDVKM. Written as DNA, the CDR3 is TGTGCCAGCAGTTTGGGCAGTTCCTATAATTCCCCCCTCCACTTT. Translated, it gives CASSLGSSYNSPLHF.

The chain combines TRBV29-1 with TRBJ2-7, with 9 bases matching TRBD1. V shed 7 bases, J shed 2 bases, and the junction held 9 bases outside the gene matches. The CDR3 is made up of 14 amino acids. Germline CDR1 is SQVTM and CDR2 is ANQGSEA. The CDR3 sequence is CSAKPGQGAYEQYF. The CDR3, as DNA: TGCAGCGCCAAACCGGGACAGGGAGCCTACGAGCAGTACTTC.

The rearrangement links TRBV19 to TRBJ2-1; D remains unclear. Trimming pared 2 bases from V and 6 bases from J, leaving 8 bases between. Germline values: CDR1 LNHDA, CDR2 SQIVND (reference sequence). The CDR3 extends over 13 amino acids. The DNA for the CDR3 is TGTGCCAGTAGTATAAGCAAAACCAATGAGCAGTTCTTC. Its translation: CASSISKTNEQFF.

This clone was counted a few times. In DNA form, the CDR3 reads TGTGCCAGTCTAGTCTGGGACAGGGTCCACGAGCAGTACTTC. Its translation: CASLVWDRVHEQYF. The chain employs TRBV5-6 and TRBJ2-7; TRBD1 matches 9 bases. The CDR3 has 14 residues. The junction had 11 bases not matched to a gene; V was cut back by 8 bases and J by 5 bases. Germline CDR1 is SGHDT and CDR2 is YYEEEE.

In its sample, this clone was seen a few times. V usage is TRBV18 and J usage is TRBJ2-7; TRBD1 matches at 11 bases. The CDR3 runs to 14 residues. The germline gives CDR1 KGHSH, CDR2 LQKENI. Trimming took 3 bases from V and 5 from J; bases not matched to a gene: 3. The CDR3 spells CASSPGQGAHEQYF. The DNA of the CDR3 is TGTGCCAGCTCACCCGGACAGGGGGCTCACGAGCAGTACTTC.

V is TRBV28 and J is TRBJ1-1; no firm D call. The CDR3 spans 14 residues. V was trimmed by 2 bases and J by 8 bases, leaving 15 bases between them. Germline V lookup: CDR1 MDHEN, CDR2 SYDVKM. The CDR3 sequence: CASSLEAKLEEAFF. DNA for the CDR3: TGTGCCAGCAGTTTAGAGGCAAAACTAGAAGAAGCTTTCTTT.

This chain connects TRBV28 to TRBJ2-7; TRBD2 matches at 12 bases. The CDR3 totals 15 residues. CDR1 is MDHEN, CDR2 SYDVKM, per germline. V lost 5 bases to trimming and J lost 6 bases; unmatched junction nucleotides: 8. CDR3: CASSPLAGGVGEQYF. The CDR3 DNA is TGTGCCAGCAGTCCGCTAGCGGGGGGGGTGGGCGAGCAGTACTTC.

This chain links TRBV9 with TRBJ2-1, with 11 nucleotides matching TRBD2. Germline V gene data show CDR1 as SGDLS and CDR2 as YYNGEE. CDR3 length equals 17 residues. V shed 4 bases and J 1 base; nucleotides not matched to a gene: 7. DNA for the CDR3: TGTGCCAGCAGCCTTCGACTAGCGGGGAAGTCCTACAATGAGCAGTTCTTC. Its protein product is CASSLRLAGKSYNEQFF. Full variable domain (outside the CDR3, taken from reference TRBV9 and TRBJ2-1): DSGVTQTPKHLITATGQRVTLRCSPRSGDLSVYWYQQSLDQGLQFLIQYYNGEERAKGNILERFSAQQFPDLHSELNLSSLELGDSALYFCASSLRLAGKSYNEQFFGPGTRLTVL.

The rearrangement links TRBV11-1 to TRBJ2-5; 7 bases line up with TRBD1. The CDR3 loop spans 16 amino acids. The V gene's germline CDR1 is SGHAT and CDR2 FQDESV (reference sequence). V shed 2 bases and J 0 bases; nucleotides not matched to a gene: 6. The CDR3 here is CASSLLGQDYQETQYF. In DNA form, the CDR3 reads TGTGCCAGCAGCTTACTCGGACAGGATTACCAAGAGACCCAGTACTTC.

The rearrangement links TRBV5-5 to TRBJ2-7; D uncertain. This CDR3 has 13 residues. CDR1 is SGHKS, CDR2 YYEKEE, per germline (reference sequence). Trimming left V 1 base short and J 0 bases short, with 5 bases between. This chain's CDR3 is CASSLHTSYEQYF. Here the CDR3 DNA reads TGTGCCAGCAGCTTGCACACCTCCTACGAGCAGTACTTC.

This clone appeared once. The genes are TRBV7-2 and TRBJ2-7; TRBD1 aligns across 11 bases. V was pared by 5 bases and J by 5 bases, with 14 bases of the junction left unmatched. The CDR3 spans 17 residues. Looked up from germline, CDR1 is SGHTA and CDR2 is FQGNSA. The CDR3 region has the DNA TGTGCCAGCAGCCTACCTCCCGGGACAGGGGGTGAGAACGAGCAGTACTTC. Translation: CASSLPPGTGGENEQYF.

The chain is built from TRBV7-2 and TRBJ2-1, with D maybe TRBD2 (6 bases). V shed 2 bases and J shed 9 bases, with 14 bases lying between them. The germline V gene has CDR1 SGHTA and CDR2 FQGNSA. The CDR3 length is 14 residues. The CDR3 here is CASSLFGAEGEQFF. CDR3 coding DNA: TGTGCCAGCAGCTTATTCGGTGCGGAGGGTGAGCAGTTCTTC. The variable domain in full, with the rest retrieved from reference TRBV7-2 and TRBJ2-1, is GAGVSQSPSNKVTEKGKDVELRCDPISGHTALYWYRQSLGQGLEFLIYFQGNSAPDKSGLPSDRFSAERTGGSVSTLTIQRTQQEDSAVYLCASSLFGAEGEQFFGPGTRLTVL.

The chain joins TRBV7-2 to TRBJ1-1, with 9 bases lining up with TRBD1. The V segment lost 2 bases and the J segment 1 base; nucleotides outside the gene matches: 11. The CDR3 sequence is 18 residues long. CDR1 is SGHTA and CDR2 is FQGNSA in the germline V gene. CDR3 in amino acids: CASSLPDRGVSKNTEAFF. The CDR3 bases are TGTGCCAGCAGCTTACCAGACAGGGGGGTCAGCAAGAACACTGAAGCTTTCTTT.